The 3 T cell receptor beta chains presented below share a single source sample, sequenced in a study of a mutant IDH1 vaccine in newly diagnosed glioma (dated by TCRdb to the early 2020s). The time point tag for this specimen amounts to: baseline, week 1 (first vaccination visit). The sample's treatment or condition label is to be understood as: pre-vaccination baseline after standard-of-care therapy. Libraries came from the immunoSEQ multiplex PCR assay. This immuneACCESS table, as held by TCRdb, lists in-frame sequences with V and J called but not all clones. Of the missing ones, under half trace to an unresolved V gene in checked studies; the others have no known cause. Within this sample are over 55,000 clones, with around four fifths of them counted one time only. Clones ranked in the top ten supply approximately 4.2% of the sample. Sequencing was performed on peripheral blood mononuclear cells (PBMCs), taken from a glioma patient treated with radiotherapy, temozolomide or both. These receptors all stem from a woman aged 18-29 years with glioma. Some clones in this sample may be carry-over from other donors' samples.

This sequence joins TRBV6-5 and TRBJ1-3; D is unclear. V was pared by 4 bases and J by 0 bases, with 13 bases between. This CDR3 contains 16 residues. In germline, CDR1 is MNHEY, CDR2 SVGAGI. CDR3 sequence reads: CASSFSGLRSGNTIYF. CDR3 bases: TGTGCCAGCAGTTTCTCCGGGCTACGCTCTGGAAACACCATATATTTT.

The CDR3: CASSYSGSGETQYF. The CDR3 DNA reads as TGTGCCAGCAGTTACTCAGGGTCCGGGGAGACCCAGTACTTC. V is TRBV6-5 and J is TRBJ2-5; no firm D call. Germline V lookup: CDR1 MNHEY, CDR2 SVGAGI. This CDR3 region has 14 residues. Trimming shortened V by 0 bases and J by 5 bases, and 10 bases separated the two germline ends.

V usage is TRBV7-2 and J usage is TRBJ1-2; weak D call: TRBD1 (5 bases). Germline V lookup: CDR1 SGHTA, CDR2 FQGNSA. The CDR3 is 15 residues long. The ends were cut back, 0 bases at V and 4 bases at J, with 12 bases in the middle. The CDR3 here is CASSLATGPFYGYTF. In nucleotides, the CDR3 is TGTGCCAGCAGCTTAGCGACGGGACCGTTCTATGGCTACACCTTC. Filled out from reference TRBV7-2 and TRBJ1-2, the complete variable domain reads GAGVSQSPSNKVTEKGKDVELRCDPISGHTALYWYRQSLGQGLEFLIYFQGNSAPDKSGLPSDRFSAERTGGSVSTLTIQRTQQEDSAVYLCASSLATGPFYGYTFGSGTRLTVV.